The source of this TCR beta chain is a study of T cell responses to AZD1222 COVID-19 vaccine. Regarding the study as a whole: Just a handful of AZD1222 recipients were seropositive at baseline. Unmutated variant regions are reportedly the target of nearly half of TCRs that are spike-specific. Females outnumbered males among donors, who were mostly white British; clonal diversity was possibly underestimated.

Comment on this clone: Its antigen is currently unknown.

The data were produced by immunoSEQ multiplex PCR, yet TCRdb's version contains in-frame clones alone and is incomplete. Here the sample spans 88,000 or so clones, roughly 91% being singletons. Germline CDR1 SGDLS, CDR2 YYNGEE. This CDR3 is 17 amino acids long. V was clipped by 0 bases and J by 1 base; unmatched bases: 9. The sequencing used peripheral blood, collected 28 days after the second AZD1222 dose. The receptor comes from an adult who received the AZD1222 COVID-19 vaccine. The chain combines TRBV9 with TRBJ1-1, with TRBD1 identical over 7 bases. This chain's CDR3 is CASSVAAGGSGNTEAFF. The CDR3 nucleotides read TGTGCCAGCAGCGTAGCTGCAGGGGGTAGTGGGAACACTGAAGCTTTCTTT.